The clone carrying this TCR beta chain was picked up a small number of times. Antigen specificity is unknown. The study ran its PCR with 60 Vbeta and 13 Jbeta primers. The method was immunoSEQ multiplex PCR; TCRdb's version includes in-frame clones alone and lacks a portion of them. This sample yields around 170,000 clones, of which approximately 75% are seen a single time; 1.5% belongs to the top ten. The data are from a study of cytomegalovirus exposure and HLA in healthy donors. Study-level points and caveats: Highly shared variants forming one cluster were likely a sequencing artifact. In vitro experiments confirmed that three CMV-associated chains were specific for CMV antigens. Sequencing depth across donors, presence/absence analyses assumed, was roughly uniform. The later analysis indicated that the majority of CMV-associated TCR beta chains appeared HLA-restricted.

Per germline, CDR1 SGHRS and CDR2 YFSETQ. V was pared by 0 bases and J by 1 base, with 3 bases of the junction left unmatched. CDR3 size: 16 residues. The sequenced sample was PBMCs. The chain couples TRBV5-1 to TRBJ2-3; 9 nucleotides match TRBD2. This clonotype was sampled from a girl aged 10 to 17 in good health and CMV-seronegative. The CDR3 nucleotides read TGCGCCAGCAGCTTGGGAATAGCGGGGGGCACAGATACGCAGTATTTT. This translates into CASSLGIAGGTDTQYF.